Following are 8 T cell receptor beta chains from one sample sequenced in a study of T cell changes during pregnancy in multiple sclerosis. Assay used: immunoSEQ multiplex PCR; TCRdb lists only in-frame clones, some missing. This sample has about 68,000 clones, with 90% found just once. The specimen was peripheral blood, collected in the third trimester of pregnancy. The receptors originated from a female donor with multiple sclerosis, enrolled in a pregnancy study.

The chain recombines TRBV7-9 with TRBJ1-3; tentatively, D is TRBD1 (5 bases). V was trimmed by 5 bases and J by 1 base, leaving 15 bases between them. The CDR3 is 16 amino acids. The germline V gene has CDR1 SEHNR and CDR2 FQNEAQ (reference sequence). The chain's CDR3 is CASSTLDITSGNTIYF. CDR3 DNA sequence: TGTGCCAGCAGCACCCTGGACATCACATCTGGAAACACCATATATTTT.

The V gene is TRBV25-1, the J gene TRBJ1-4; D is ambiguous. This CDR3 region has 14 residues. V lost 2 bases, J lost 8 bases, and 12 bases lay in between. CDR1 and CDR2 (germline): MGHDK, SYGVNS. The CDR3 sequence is CASSEPGGREKLFF. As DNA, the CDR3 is TGTGCCAGCAGTGAACCAGGTGGTAGGGAAAAACTGTTTTTT.

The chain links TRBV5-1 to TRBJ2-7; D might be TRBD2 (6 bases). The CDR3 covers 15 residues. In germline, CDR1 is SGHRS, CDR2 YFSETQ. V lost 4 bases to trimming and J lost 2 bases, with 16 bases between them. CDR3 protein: CASSPGTPTTYEQYF. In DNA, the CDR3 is TGCGCCAGCAGCCCCGGGACTCCAACCACCTACGAGCAGTACTTC.

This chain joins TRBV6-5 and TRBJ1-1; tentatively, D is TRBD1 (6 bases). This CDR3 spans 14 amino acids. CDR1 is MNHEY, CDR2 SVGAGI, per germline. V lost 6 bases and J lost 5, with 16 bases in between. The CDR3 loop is CASRQGLFGTEAFF. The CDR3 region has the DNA TGTGCCAGCAGGCAGGGGTTATTCGGGACTGAAGCTTTCTTT.

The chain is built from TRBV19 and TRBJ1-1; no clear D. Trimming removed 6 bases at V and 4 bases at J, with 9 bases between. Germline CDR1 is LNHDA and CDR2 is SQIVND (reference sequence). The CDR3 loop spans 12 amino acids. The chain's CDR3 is CASSKEGTEAFF. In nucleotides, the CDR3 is TGTGCCAGTAGCAAAGAGGGCACTGAAGCTTTCTTT.

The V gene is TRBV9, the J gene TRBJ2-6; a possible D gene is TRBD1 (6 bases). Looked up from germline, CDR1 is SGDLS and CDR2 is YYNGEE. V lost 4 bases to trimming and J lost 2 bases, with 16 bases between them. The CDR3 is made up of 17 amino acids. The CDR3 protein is CASSPGAGNPGANVLTF. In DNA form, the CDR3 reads TGTGCCAGCAGCCCAGGGGCCGGGAACCCTGGGGCCAACGTCCTGACTTTC.

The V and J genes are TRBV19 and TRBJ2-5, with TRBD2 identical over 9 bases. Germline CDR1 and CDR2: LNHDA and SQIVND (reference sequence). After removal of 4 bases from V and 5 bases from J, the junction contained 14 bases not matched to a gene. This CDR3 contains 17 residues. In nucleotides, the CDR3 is TGTGCCAGTAGTACCCCACCTAGCGGGGAGGCTGTGGAGACCCAGTACTTC. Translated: CASSTPPSGEAVETQYF.

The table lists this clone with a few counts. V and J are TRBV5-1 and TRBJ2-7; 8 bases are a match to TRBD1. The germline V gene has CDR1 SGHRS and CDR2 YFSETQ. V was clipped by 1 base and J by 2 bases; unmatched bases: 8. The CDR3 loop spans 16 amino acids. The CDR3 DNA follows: TGCGCCAGCAGCTTGCGTCTTGGACAGGGAACCTACGAGCAGTACTTC. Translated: CASSLRLGQGTYEQYF. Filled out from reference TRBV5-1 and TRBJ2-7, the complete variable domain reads KAGVTQTPRYLIKTRGQQVTLSCSPISGHRSVSWYQQTPGQGLQFLFEYFSETQRNKGNFPGRFSGRQFSNSRSEMNVSTLELGDSALYLCASSLRLGQGTYEQYFGPGTRLTVT.